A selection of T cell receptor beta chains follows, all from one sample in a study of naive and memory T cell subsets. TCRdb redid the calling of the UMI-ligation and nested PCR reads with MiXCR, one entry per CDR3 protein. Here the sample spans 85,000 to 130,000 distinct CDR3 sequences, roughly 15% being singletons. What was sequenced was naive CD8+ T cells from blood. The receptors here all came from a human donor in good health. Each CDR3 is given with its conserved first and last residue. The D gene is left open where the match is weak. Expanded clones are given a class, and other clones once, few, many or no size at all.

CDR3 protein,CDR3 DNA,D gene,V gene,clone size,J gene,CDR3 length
CASTHRTGNEAFF,TGTGCCAGCACCCACCGAACAGGGAATGAAGCTTTCTTT,NA,TRBV6-6,few,TRBJ1-1,13
CSARIGAYEQYF,TGCAGTGCTAGAATTGGAGCCTACGAGCAGTACTTC,NA,TRBV20-1,many,TRBJ2-7,12
CASSPTVYEQYF,TGTGCCAGCAGCCCGACTGTATACGAGCAGTACTTC,NA,TRBV12-3/TRBV12-4,NA,TRBJ2-7,12
CASPARSPPVRERETQYF,TGTGCAAGTCCCGCCCGGTCCCCTCCCGTCCGGGAGAGAGAGACCCAGTACTTC,NA,TRBV12-2,few,TRBJ2-5,18
CASSLAPDRFFTGELFF,TGTGCCAGCAGCTTAGCACCGGACAGGTTCTTCACCGGGGAGCTGTTTTTT,TRBD1,TRBV7-8,NA,TRBJ2-2,17
CASSYDIGAEAFF,TGTGCCAGCAGTTACGACATCGGGGCTGAAGCTTTCTTT,NA,TRBV6-5,many,TRBJ1-1,13
CASSVDAGWQETQYF,TGTGCCAGCAGCGTAGACGCGGGCTGGCAAGAGACCCAGTACTTC,NA,TRBV9,NA,TRBJ2-5,15
CASSLARGAGELFF,TGTGCCAGCAGCTTGGCCCGGGGGGCCGGGGAGCTGTTTTTT,TRBD2,TRBV5-6,NA,TRBJ2-2,14
CSVTSGREENTGELFF,TGCAGCGTCACCTCCGGAAGGGAGGAAAACACCGGGGAGCTGTTTTTT,NA,TRBV29-1,NA,TRBJ2-2,16
CASGWGGYNEQFF,TGTGCCAGCGGTTGGGGGGGCTACAATGAGCAGTTCTTC,TRBD2,TRBV12-3/TRBV12-4,NA,TRBJ2-1,13
CASSLSRATEAFF,TGTGCCAGCAGCTTAAGCAGGGCCACTGAAGCTTTCTTT,NA,TRBV13,few,TRBJ1-1,13
CASSTRDWGAGTDTQYF,TGTGCCAGCTCAACGAGGGATTGGGGGGCCGGGACAGATACGCAGTATTTT,NA,TRBV18,few,TRBJ2-3,17
CATSRDNEKLFF,TGTGCCACTAGCCGGGACAATGAAAAACTGTTTTTT,NA,TRBV24-1,few,TRBJ1-4,12
CSVKRPGFQETQYF,TGCAGTGTCAAAAGACCGGGATTCCAAGAGACCCAGTACTTC,NA,TRBV20-1,many,TRBJ2-5,14
CASSLPRGGAGETQYF,TGTGCCAGCAGCTTACCCCGCGGGGGGGCCGGAGAGACCCAGTACTTC,TRBD2,TRBV13,few,TRBJ2-5,16
CASSLVGTLYEQYF,TGTGCCAGCAGCTTAGTCGGGACACTATACGAGCAGTACTTC,NA,TRBV7-9,few,TRBJ2-7,14
CAWSVSRYNEQFF,TGTGCCTGGAGTGTTTCTCGCTACAATGAGCAGTTCTTC,NA,TRBV30,few,TRBJ2-1,13
CATSNLHAQFSGYTF,TGTGCCACCAGCAATCTCCACGCCCAGTTCAGTGGCTACACCTTC,NA,TRBV15,NA,TRBJ1-2,15
CASSPQGYTDTQYF,TGTGCCAGCTCACCTCAGGGATACACAGATACGCAGTATTTT,NA,TRBV18,many,TRBJ2-3,14
CSVTSGGNNEQFF,TGCAGCGTTACTAGCGGGGGAAACAATGAGCAGTTCTTC,TRBD2,TRBV29-1,NA,TRBJ2-1,13
CASSGPYSGQLQNIQYF,TGTGCCAGCAGCGGCCCTTATTCGGGCCAGCTTCAAAACATTCAGTACTTC,NA,TRBV11-3,NA,TRBJ2-4,17
CASSLLSGLSSYNEQFF,TGTGCCAGCAGCTTGCTAAGCGGGTTGAGCTCCTACAATGAGCAGTTCTTC,NA,TRBV5-6,NA,TRBJ2-1,17
CASSQEGVYEQYF,TGTGCCAGCAGCCAAGAGGGGGTCTACGAGCAGTACTTC,NA,TRBV4-2,few,TRBJ2-7,13
CASSFRDADTQYF,TGTGCCAGCAGCTTTAGAGACGCAGATACGCAGTATTTT,NA,TRBV7-8,few,TRBJ2-3,13
CASSFLAADTQYF,TGTGCCAGCAGTTTTCTTGCGGCAGATACGCAGTATTTT,NA,TRBV28,NA,TRBJ2-3,13
CSARLLAGRDNEQFF,TGCAGTGCTCGCCTCCTAGCGGGGAGGGACAATGAGCAGTTCTTC,TRBD2,TRBV20-1,few,TRBJ2-1,15
CSAPRTSGGTPSSYNEQFF,TGCAGTGCTCCCCGGACTAGCGGGGGGACACCGAGCTCCTACAATGAGCAGTTCTTC,TRBD2,TRBV20-1,NA,TRBJ2-1,19
CASRSAFTSTDTQYF,TGTGCCAGCCGCTCCGCGTTTACTAGCACAGATACGCAGTATTTT,NA,TRBV11-2,many,TRBJ2-3,15